A selection of T cell receptor beta chains follows, all from one sample in a study of T cell repertoires in cytomegalovirus infection. MiXCR, applied by TCRdb to the reads, yields one record per CDR3 protein. The sample has under 150,000 distinct CDR3 sequences, approximately 9.2% seen once. Sequenced: PBMCs. The source of these receptors is a human donor in good health (CMV status not recorded). Some clones in this sample may be carry-over from other donors' samples. Each CDR3 is given with its conserved first and last residue.

cdr3_length | v_call | cdr3_aa
15 | TRBV18 | CASSPPTGVYTEAFF
15 | TRBV11-2 | CASSSQGARTGELFF
12 | TRBV20-1 | CSARDEYGELFF
15 | TRBV12-3/TRBV12-4 | CASSLERGAKNIQYF
19 | TRBV6-5 | CASSTVGTGIPLSGNTIYF
13 | TRBV19 | CATKGRENTEAFF
13 | TRBV27 | CASSPGISNEQFF
16 | TRBV20-1 | CSASPSTGRTQETQYF
15 | TRBV20-1 | CSASAGRTSFYEQYF
15 | TRBV25-1 | CASSEARVMNTEAFF
15 | TRBV20-1 | CSADDLAGGNNEQFF
12 | TRBV5-1 | CASSGNPGEQYF
16 | TRBV7-9 | CASSPWRGVSYNEQFF
14 | TRBV3-1 | CASSQDLRTDEAFF
12 | TRBV29-1 | CSVDRDNYGYTF
13 | TRBV25-1 | CASSFQGVGGYTF
14 | TRBV19 | CASSIENRQETQYF
18 | TRBV7-7 | CASSLGPGGLSNTGELFF
14 | TRBV5-1 | CASSSGGDYNEQFF
15 | TRBV7-2 | CASSLRGQGYGEQYF
12 | TRBV29-1 | CSVDQGQETQYF
14 | TRBV11-2 | CASSSTGMGYEQYF
12 | TRBV7-9 | CASSLGNQPQHF
16 | TRBV5-1 | CASSLVSVRGGYEQYF
13 | TRBV6-5 | CASSPGQSYEQYF
16 | TRBV5-4 | CASSLKGGLLGNTIYF
14 | TRBV29-1 | CSVEDGTTVREQYF
12 | TRBV20-1 | CSAGGAQETQYF
14 | TRBV14 | CASSQGGVVDTQYF
11 | TRBV2 | CASGLKETQYF
16 | TRBV13 | CASSFQPRTGNTEAFF
12 | TRBV5-1 | CASSLRGREQYF